This TCR beta chain was recovered during a study of T-cell reconstitution after alpha-beta-depleted transplantation in children. The library targeted TCRbeta and was prepared with unique molecular identifiers. TCRdb processed the PCR reads anew with MiXCR; each CDR3 protein has one entry. The table lists about 610,000 distinct CDR3 sequences, 8% to 11% of them singletons, with roughly 4% in the top ten. CDR3 size: 15 residues. V lost 5 bases and J lost 6, with 19 bases in between. Germline assignment: CDR1 SGHVS and CDR2 FQNEAQ. This receptor was taken from a human donor who donated a stem cell graft to a child with acute myeloid leukemia. Sequencing used PBMCs from the stem cell graft donor, obtained from the stem cell graft. The V gene is TRBV7-8, the J gene TRBJ1-1, with D perhaps TRBD1 (6 bases). The CDR3 protein is CASSASPGRGAEAFF. The CDR3 region has the DNA TGTGCCAGCAGCGCGAGCCCTGGGAGGGGGGCTGAAGCTTTCTTT.